This TCR beta chain was obtained from a study of identical twins. Notes on this clonotype: What it binds is unknown.

Germline V gene data show CDR1 as DFQATT and CDR2 as SNEGSKA (reference sequence). The J segment lost 4 bases and the V segment lost 5 bases, leaving 6 bases of the junction unmatched. The CDR3 loop spans 15 amino acids. Each cDNA held unique molecular identifiers, and template switching gave it a universal primer site. One entry per CDR3 protein results from TCRdb running MiXCR on the 5' RACE reads. The data contain 500,000 to 600,000 distinct CDR3 sequences, under 25% of them singletons. Findings and caveats of the study: While abundant cord blood beta clonotypes carried fewer insertions, memory repertoires showed no such pattern.

The same data also contributed to another study, on T cells expressing NK-cell markers. This second study says: Sequenced donors, eight in total, included seven who were HCMV-seropositive and one who was seronegative. For a few donors, these clonotypes were likewise the leading ones in the CD3+CD56-NKG2C+ fraction.

The rearrangement joins TRBV20-1 to TRBJ2-1; 12 bases agree with TRBD2. This clonotype originated in a woman aged 18-29 years in good health. Sequencing was performed on CD4+ T cells sorted from blood. CDR3 nucleotides: TGCAGTGCTGGTCCTGGACTAGCGGGATACAATGAGCAGTTCTTC. This translates into CSAGPGLAGYNEQFF.